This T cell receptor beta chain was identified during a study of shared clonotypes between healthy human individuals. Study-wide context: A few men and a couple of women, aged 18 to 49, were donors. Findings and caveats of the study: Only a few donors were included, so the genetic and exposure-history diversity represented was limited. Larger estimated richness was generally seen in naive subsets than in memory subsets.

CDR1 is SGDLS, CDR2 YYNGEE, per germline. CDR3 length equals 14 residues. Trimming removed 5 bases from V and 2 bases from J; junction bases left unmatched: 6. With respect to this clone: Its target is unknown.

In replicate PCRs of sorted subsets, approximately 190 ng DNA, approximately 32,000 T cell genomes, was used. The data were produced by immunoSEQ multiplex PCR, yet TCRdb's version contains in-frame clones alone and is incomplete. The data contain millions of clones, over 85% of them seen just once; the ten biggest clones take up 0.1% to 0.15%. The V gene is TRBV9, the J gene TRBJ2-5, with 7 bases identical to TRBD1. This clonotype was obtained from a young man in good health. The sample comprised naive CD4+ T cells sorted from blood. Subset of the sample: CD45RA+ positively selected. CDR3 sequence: CASSRTGPQETQYF. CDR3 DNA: TGTGCCAGCAGTCGGACAGGACCGCAAGAGACCCAGTACTTC.